The subject of this entry is one T cell receptor beta chain. TCRdb's table, derived via immunoSEQ multiplex PCR, lists solely in-frame clones and lacks some. The data contain over 250,000 clones, approximately 85% of them singletons. From germline, CDR1 is SQVTM and CDR2 ANQGSEA. The CDR3 totals 12 residues. Trimming removed 3 bases from V and 3 bases from J, with 7 bases in between. The sample comes from a study of blood T cell repertoires in COVID-19. The overall study: Some COVID-19 samples were acute and others convalescent; all came from the United States, Italy and Spain.

The rearrangement links TRBV29-1 to TRBJ2-3; unclear D gene. The receptor's source is a woman in her 70s with acute or convalescent COVID-19. The sample taken for sequencing was peripheral blood. CDR3: CSVDVGTDTQYF. Written as DNA, the CDR3 is TGCAGCGTTGATGTCGGTACAGATACGCAGTATTTT.